The clone carrying this T cell receptor (beta chain) was seen ten or more times. The antigen is unknown. These data originate in a study of Graves' ophthalmopathy and Graves' hyperthyroidism. Study outcomes and limitations: Most thyroid clonotypes expanded beyond 0.001 frequency were also found in blood.

RNA transcripts were the source from which TCR beta CDR3 regions were amplified. In the first round, RT-PCR was carried out with HTBI primers, and a multiplex PCR formed the second round. TCRdb re-derived calls from the multiplex PCR reads in MiXCR, one entry per CDR3 protein. The top ten hold approximately 10% of the sample, which has more than 1,000,000 distinct CDR3 sequences, about 36% seen once. V was shortened by 9 bases and J by 2 bases, with 13 bases between the two germline ends. The CDR3 loop spans 13 amino acids. Germline V CDR1 and CDR2: MNHEY, SVGAGI. What was sequenced was peripheral blood or thyroid tissue (not recorded which). The sequence derives from an adult man with Graves' hyperthyroidism. V is TRBV6-5 and J is TRBJ1-1, with D maybe TRBD1 (5 bases). The CDR3 sequence is CASRTGLNTEAFF. Here the CDR3 DNA reads TGTGCCAGTAGAACGGGGCTTAACACTGAAGCTTTCTTT.